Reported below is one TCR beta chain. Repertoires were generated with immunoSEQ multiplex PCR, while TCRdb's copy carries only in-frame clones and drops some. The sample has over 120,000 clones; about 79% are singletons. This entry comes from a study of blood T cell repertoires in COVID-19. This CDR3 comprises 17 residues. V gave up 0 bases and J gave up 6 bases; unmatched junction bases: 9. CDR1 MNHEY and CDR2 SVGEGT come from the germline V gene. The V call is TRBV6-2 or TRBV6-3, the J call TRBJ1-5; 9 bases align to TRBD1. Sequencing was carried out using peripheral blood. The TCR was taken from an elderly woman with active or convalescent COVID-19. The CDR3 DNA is TGTGCCAGCAGTTACTCGGCCGGGACAGGGTTCGTTCAGCCCCAGCATTTT. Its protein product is CASSYSAGTGFVQPQHF.